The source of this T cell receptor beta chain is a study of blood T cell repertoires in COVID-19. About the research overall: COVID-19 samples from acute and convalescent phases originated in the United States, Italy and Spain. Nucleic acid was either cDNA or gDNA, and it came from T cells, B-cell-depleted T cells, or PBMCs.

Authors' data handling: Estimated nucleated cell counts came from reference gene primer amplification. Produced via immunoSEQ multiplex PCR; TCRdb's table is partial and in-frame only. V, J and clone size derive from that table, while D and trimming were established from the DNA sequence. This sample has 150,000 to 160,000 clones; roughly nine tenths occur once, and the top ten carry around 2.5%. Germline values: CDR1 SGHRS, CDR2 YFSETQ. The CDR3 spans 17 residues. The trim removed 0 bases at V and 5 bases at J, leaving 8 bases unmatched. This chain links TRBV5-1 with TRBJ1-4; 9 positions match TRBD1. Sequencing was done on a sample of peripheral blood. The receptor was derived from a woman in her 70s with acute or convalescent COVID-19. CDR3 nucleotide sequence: TGCGCCAGCAGCTTGGGAAGGACAGGGGACCGGAATGAAAAACTGTTTTTT. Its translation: CASSLGRTGDRNEKLFF.